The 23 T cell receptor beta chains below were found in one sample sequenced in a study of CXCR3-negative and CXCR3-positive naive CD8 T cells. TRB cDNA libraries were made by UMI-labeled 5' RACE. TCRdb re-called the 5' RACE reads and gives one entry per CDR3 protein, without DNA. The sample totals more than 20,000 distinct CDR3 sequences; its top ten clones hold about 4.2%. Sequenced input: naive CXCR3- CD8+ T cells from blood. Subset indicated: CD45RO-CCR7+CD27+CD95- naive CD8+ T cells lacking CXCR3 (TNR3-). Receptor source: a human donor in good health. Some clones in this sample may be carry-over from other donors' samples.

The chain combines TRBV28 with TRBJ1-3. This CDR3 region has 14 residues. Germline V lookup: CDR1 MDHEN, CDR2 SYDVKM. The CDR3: CASSYDPSGNTIYF.

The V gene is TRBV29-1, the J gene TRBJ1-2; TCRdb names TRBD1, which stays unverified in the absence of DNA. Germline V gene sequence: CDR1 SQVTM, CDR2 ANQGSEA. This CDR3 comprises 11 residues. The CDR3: CSVFRDDGYTF.

CDR3 loop: CSGGHRMNTEAFF. The J gene is TRBJ1-1, the V gene TRBV29-1; with no DNA, the TCRdb D assignment of TRBD1 cannot be verified. The length of the CDR3 is 13 residues. CDR1 and CDR2 from the germline V gene are SQVTM and ANQGSEA.

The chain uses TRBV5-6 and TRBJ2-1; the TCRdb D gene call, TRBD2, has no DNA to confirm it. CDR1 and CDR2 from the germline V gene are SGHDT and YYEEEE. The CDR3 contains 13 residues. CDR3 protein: CASSSVGTSEQFF. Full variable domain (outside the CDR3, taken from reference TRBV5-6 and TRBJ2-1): DAGVTQSPTHLIKTRGQQVTLRCSPKSGHDTVSWYQQALGQGPQFIFQYYEEEERQRGNFPDRFSGHQFPNYSSELNVNALLLGDSALYLCASSSVGTSEQFFGPGTRLTVL.

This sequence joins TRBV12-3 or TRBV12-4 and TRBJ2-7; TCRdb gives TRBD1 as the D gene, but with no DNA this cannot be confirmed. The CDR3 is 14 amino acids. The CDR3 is CASRPTGTHYEQYF.

The CDR3 spells CASPRTGESNQPQHF. The chain uses TRBV27 and TRBJ1-5; TCRdb indicates TRBD1, and absent DNA this call remains unverified. Germline CDR1 MNHEY, CDR2 SMNVEV (reference sequence). CDR3 length equals 15 residues.

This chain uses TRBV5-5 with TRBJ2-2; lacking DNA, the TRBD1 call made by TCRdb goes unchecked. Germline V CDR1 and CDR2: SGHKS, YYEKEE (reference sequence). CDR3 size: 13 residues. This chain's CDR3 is CAGGTRDTGELFF. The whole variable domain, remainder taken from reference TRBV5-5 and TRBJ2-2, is DAGVTQSPTHLIKTRGQQVTLRCSPISGHKSVSWYQQVLGQGPQFIFQYYEKEERGRGNFPDRFSARQFPNYSSELNVNALLLGDSALYLCAGGTRDTGELFFGEGSRLTVL.

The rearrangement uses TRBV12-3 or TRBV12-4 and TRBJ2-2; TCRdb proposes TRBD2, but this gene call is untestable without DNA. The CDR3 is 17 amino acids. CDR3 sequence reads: CASSLTRTSPNTGELFF.

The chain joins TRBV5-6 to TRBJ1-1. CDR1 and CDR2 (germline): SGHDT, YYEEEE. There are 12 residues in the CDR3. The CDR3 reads CASSFGDLEAFF.

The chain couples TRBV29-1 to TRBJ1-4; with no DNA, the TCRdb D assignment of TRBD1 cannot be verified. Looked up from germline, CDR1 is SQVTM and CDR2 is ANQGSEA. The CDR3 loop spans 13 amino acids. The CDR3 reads CTAQEATNEKLFF.

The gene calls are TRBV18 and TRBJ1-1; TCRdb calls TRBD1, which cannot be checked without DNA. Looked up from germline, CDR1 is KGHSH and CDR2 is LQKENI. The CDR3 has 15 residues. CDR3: CASSPSGTLNTEAFF.

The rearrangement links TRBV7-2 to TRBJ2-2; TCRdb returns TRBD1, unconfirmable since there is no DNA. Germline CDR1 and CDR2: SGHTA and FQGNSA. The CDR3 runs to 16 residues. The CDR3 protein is CASSWGPGGATGELFF.

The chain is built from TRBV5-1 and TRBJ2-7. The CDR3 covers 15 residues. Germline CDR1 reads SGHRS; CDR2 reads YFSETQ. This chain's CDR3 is CASSLLWGPAYEQYF.

The CDR3 region is CASSYSRTNTQYF. The chain recombines TRBV6-5 with TRBJ2-3; absent DNA, TCRdb's TRBD2 call cannot be checked. Germline CDR1 reads MNHEY; CDR2 reads SVGAGI. The CDR3 has 13 amino acids.

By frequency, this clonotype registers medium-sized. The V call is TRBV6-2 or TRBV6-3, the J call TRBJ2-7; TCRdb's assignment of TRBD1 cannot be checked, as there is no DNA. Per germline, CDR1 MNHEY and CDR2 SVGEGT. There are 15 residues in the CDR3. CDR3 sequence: CASSSGTGEVYEQYF.

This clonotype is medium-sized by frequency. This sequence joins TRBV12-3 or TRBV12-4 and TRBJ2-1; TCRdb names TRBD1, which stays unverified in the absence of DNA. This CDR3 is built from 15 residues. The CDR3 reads CASSLGGQHYNEQFF.

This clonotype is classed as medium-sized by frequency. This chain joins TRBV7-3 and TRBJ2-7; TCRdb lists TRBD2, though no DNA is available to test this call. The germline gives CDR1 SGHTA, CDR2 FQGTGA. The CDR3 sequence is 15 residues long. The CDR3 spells CASSPPDHGLVEQYF. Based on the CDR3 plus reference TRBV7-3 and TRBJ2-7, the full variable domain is GAGVSQTPSNKVTEKGKYVELRCDPISGHTALYWYRQSLGQGPEFLIYFQGTGAADDSGLPNDRFFAVRPEGSVSTLKIQRTERGDSAVYLCASSPPDHGLVEQYFGPGTRLTVT.

The CDR3 sequence: CASTPGASGYYNEQFF. The chain recombines TRBV14 with TRBJ2-1; absent DNA, TCRdb's TRBD2 call cannot be checked. Per germline, CDR1 SGHDN and CDR2 FVKESK. This CDR3 has 16 residues.

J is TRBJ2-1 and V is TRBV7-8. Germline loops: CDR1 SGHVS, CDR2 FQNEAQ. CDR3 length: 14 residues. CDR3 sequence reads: CASSLRSSYNEQFF.

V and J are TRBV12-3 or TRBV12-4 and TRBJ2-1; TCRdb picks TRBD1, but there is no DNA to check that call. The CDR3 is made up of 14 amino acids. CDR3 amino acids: CASSADRGGNEQFF.

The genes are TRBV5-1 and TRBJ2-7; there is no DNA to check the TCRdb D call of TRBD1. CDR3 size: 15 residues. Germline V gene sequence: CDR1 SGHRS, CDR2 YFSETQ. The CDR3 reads CASSLGQGVLYEQYF.

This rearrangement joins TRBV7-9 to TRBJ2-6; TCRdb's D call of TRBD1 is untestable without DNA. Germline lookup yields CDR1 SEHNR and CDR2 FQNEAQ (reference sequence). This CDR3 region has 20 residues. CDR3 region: CASSSTAWDRGSSGANVLTF. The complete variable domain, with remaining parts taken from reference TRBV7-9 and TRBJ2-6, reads DTGVSQNPRHKITKRGQNVTFRCDPISEHNRLYWYRQTLGQGPEFLTYFQNEAQLEKSRLLSDRFSAERPKGSFSTLEIQRTEQGDSAMYLCASSSTAWDRGSSGANVLTFGAGSRLTVL.

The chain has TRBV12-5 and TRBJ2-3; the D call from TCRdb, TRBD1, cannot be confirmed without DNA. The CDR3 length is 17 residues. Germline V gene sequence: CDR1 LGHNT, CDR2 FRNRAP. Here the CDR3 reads CASLMQAGVGSTDTQYF.